This TCR beta chain was retrieved from a study of T cell responses to AZD1222 COVID-19 vaccine. Turning to the study itself: Pooled samples include second doses given at about 4 or 12 weeks. Study outcomes and limitations: The study identified only five to seven AZD1222 recipients as seropositive at baseline. The study sampled repertoires only after the peak T cell response. Spike as a whole was targeted by vaccine-associated CD4 TCRs, dominant at 160-218 and 743-854.

Repertoires were generated with immunoSEQ multiplex PCR, while TCRdb's copy carries only in-frame clones and drops some. The data show over 100,000 clones, around 85% seen once. A note on this clone: The antigen remains unidentified.

The V gene's germline CDR1 is KGHDR and CDR2 SFDVKD. The CDR3 is 16 amino acids. After removal of 5 bases from V and 2 bases from J, the junction contained 2 bases not matched to a gene. The material sequenced was peripheral blood, taken on day 0 of AZD1222 vaccination. J is TRBJ2-1 and V is TRBV24-1; 13 positions agree with TRBD2. The receptor was isolated from an adult in good health. CDR3 sequence (DNA): TGTGCCACCAGTGGGGGGACTAGCGGGACCTACAATGAGCAGTTCTTC. Its protein product is CATSGGTSGTYNEQFF.